Following are 21 T cell receptor beta chains from one sample sequenced in a study of blood T cell repertoires in COVID-19. TCRdb keeps only in-frame clones here, not all; method: immunoSEQ multiplex PCR. This sample yields about 98,000 clones, of which roughly 80% are seen a single time; under 20% belongs to the top ten. Sequencing was done on a sample of peripheral blood. These receptor sequences come from a man older than 75 with acute or convalescent COVID-19.

The V call is TRBV6-5, the J call TRBJ1-6; no clear D. Trimming removed 7 bases at V and 0 bases at J, with 10 bases between. In germline, CDR1 is MNHEY, CDR2 SVGAGI. There are 15 residues in the CDR3. The CDR3 nucleotides are TGTGCCAGCACCGAAGAACTCTCCTATAATTCACCCCTCCACTTT. It translates to CASTEELSYNSPLHF.

The chain joins TRBV7-2 to TRBJ2-3; a possible D gene is TRBD2 (5 bases). Trimming removed 7 bases from V and 4 bases from J, with 15 bases in between. The CDR3 runs to 14 residues. The germline V gene has CDR1 SGHTA and CDR2 FQGNSA. The chain's CDR3 is CASTKPSGSDTQYF. The CDR3 nucleotides are TGTGCCAGCACCAAACCCAGCGGTTCAGATACGCAGTATTTT.

The chain has TRBV7-2 and TRBJ2-4; a possible D gene is TRBD2 (5 bases). Germline V lookup: CDR1 SGHTA, CDR2 FQGNSA. The CDR3 covers 17 residues. V lost 0 bases, J lost 1 base, and 13 bases lay in between. The CDR3 coding sequence is TGTGCCAGCAGCTTAGCCCTAGGCGGACTGGCCAAAAACATTCAGTACTTC. This gives the protein CASSLALGGLAKNIQYF.

The rearrangement joins TRBV12-5 to TRBJ1-1; 8 positions agree with TRBD1. V lost 3 bases and J lost 1; bases outside the gene matches: 1. CDR3 size: 14 residues. Germline values: CDR1 LGHNT, CDR2 FRNRAP. The CDR3 nucleotides read TGTGCTAGTGGTTTCGGACAGGGGAACACTGAAGCTTTCTTT. It yields the protein CASGFGQGNTEAFF.

The CDR3 nucleotides are TGTGCCAGCAGCTCAACAAGGACAGGGGCAGCTGGAAACACCATATATTTT. Translating gives CASSSTRTGAAGNTIYF. This chain connects TRBV7-2 to TRBJ1-3, with 9 bases fitting TRBD1. Germline CDR1 and CDR2: SGHTA and FQGNSA. The CDR3 extends over 17 amino acids. Unmatched junction bases numbered 9, after V lost 4 bases and J lost 2 bases.

The chain couples TRBV9 to TRBJ2-2; D gene ambiguous. This CDR3 comprises 17 residues. In germline, CDR1 is SGDLS, CDR2 YYNGEE. The V end lost 0 bases, the J end lost 1 base, and 13 bases lay between the germline ends. The CDR3 reads CASSVEPRLVNTGELFF. CDR3 in DNA: TGTGCCAGCAGCGTAGAACCCCGCCTAGTGAACACCGGGGAGCTGTTTTTT. The full variable domain, with the rest looked up from reference TRBV9 and TRBJ2-2, is DSGVTQTPKHLITATGQRVTLRCSPRSGDLSVYWYQQSLDQGLQFLIQYYNGEERAKGNILERFSAQQFPDLHSELNLSSLELGDSALYFCASSVEPRLVNTGELFFGEGSRLTVL.

The J gene is TRBJ2-5, the V gene TRBV7-9; D may be TRBD1 (6 bases). Trimming shortened V by 4 bases and J by 2 bases, and 11 bases separated the two germline ends. Germline V lookup: CDR1 SEHNR, CDR2 FQNEAQ (reference sequence). The CDR3 runs to 14 residues. This CDR3 reads CASSSSDRQETQYF. CDR3 DNA: TGTGCCAGCAGCTCCTCAGACAGGCAAGAGACCCAGTACTTC.

The chain uses TRBV28 and TRBJ2-7, with 7 bases that match TRBD2. In germline, CDR1 is MDHEN, CDR2 SYDVKM. J lost 0 bases, V lost 3 bases, and 5 bases had no gene match. This CDR3 has 15 residues. CDR3 protein: CASSFWAGDSYEQYF. In nucleotides, the CDR3 is TGTGCCAGCAGTTTTTGGGCGGGGGACTCCTACGAGCAGTACTTC.

This clone has just a few counts. V is TRBV5-1 and J is TRBJ2-7, with a possible D match to TRBD2 (5 bases). Trimming left V 4 bases short and J 6 bases short, with 14 bases between. CDR3 length: 13 amino acids. The V gene's germline CDR1 is SGHRS and CDR2 YFSETQ. DNA of the CDR3: TGCGCCAGCAGCAACCCCGGGGAAGGCGAGCAGTACTTC. It is translated as CASSNPGEGEQYF.

The genes are TRBV12-3 or TRBV12-4 and TRBJ2-3; tentative D call: TRBD2 (5 bases). The V end lost 7 bases, the J end lost 2 bases, and 10 bases lay between the germline ends. The CDR3 runs 13 residues. The CDR3 DNA sequence: TGTGCCAGCATGGAGGCTAACACAGATACGCAGTATTTT. This encodes CASMEANTDTQYF.

J is TRBJ2-7 and V is TRBV7-2, with TRBD1 matching over 9 bases. The CDR3 runs 15 residues. Trimming at V came to 3 bases and at J to 2 bases, leaving 5 bases not matched to a gene. Germline CDR1 reads SGHTA; CDR2 reads FQGNSA. CDR3 sequence (DNA): TGTGCCAGCAGCTTCGACAGGGGGGAAACCTACGAGCAGTACTTC. Its translation: CASSFDRGETYEQYF.

This clone has a single count. This chain links TRBV5-6 with TRBJ1-1; D perhaps matches TRBD1 (5 bases). Trimming cost V 2 bases and J 0 bases, with 11 bases left between them. The CDR3 is 15 amino acids. The germline CDR1 and CDR2 sequences are SGHDT and YYEEEE. This CDR3 is CASSLRGFVNTEAFF. The CDR3 DNA follows: TGTGCCAGCAGCTTAAGGGGCTTCGTGAACACTGAAGCTTTCTTT.

A note on this clone: A read error may produce the germline difference seen at one junction end. J is TRBJ2-3 and V is TRBV28, with D possibly TRBD2 on 6 matching bases. Looked up from germline, CDR1 is MDHEN and CDR2 is SYDVKM. This CDR3 comprises 13 residues. The CDR3 bases are TGTGCCATCAGTGGGGGGATCCCAGATACGCAGTATTTT. This gives the protein CAISGGIPDTQYF.

The chain couples TRBV30 to TRBJ1-4, with TRBD1 matching 8 bases. V was clipped by 3 bases and J by 8 bases; unmatched bases: 5. Germline V gene sequence: CDR1 GTSNPN, CDR2 SVGIG (reference sequence). The CDR3 length is 13 residues. The CDR3 DNA reads as TGTGCCTGGAGCGTGACAGGGGCGGAAAAACTGTTTTTT. Protein: CAWSVTGAEKLFF.

The chain links TRBV30 to TRBJ2-7; D perhaps matches TRBD2 (6 bases). Trimming removed 7 bases at V and 6 bases at J, with 13 bases between. The CDR3 is 11 residues long. CDR1 is GTSNPN and CDR2 is SVGIG in the germline V gene (reference sequence). The CDR3 nucleotides read TGTGCCTATTCCTTGGGGGGCGAGCAGTACTTC. Translating it yields CAYSLGGEQYF.

The V gene is TRBV7-2, the J gene TRBJ1-3, with D possibly TRBD1 on 6 matching bases. The CDR3 sequence is 14 residues long. V was pared by 5 bases and J by 3 bases, with 11 bases between. Looked up from germline, CDR1 is SGHTA and CDR2 is FQGNSA. CDR3 sequence: CASSRDTGGNTIYF. In DNA, the CDR3 is TGTGCCAGCAGCAGGGACACTGGTGGAAACACCATATATTTT.

This rearrangement joins TRBV30 to TRBJ2-4; 9 bases agree with TRBD2. Trimming at V came to 5 bases and at J to 9 bases, leaving 20 bases not matched to a gene. Looked up from germline, CDR1 is GTSNPN and CDR2 is SVGIG (reference sequence). The CDR3 totals 17 residues. The CDR3 bases are TGTGCCTGGGCCCCGGTGGCGGGAGGGGCTGCGCCGAGCATTCAGTACTTC. Its protein is CAWAPVAGGAAPSIQYF.

The chain combines TRBV6-2 or TRBV6-3 with TRBJ1-4; 9 nucleotides line up with TRBD1. The V gene end was trimmed by 6 bases and the J gene end by 7 bases; junction bases not matched to a gene: 12. Germline lookup yields CDR1 MNHEY and CDR2 SVGEGT. This CDR3 is 16 amino acids long. The CDR3 region is CASSSHRGRFGEKLFF. The DNA of the CDR3 is TGTGCCAGCAGCTCGCACAGGGGGCGCTTCGGTGAAAAACTGTTTTTT.

The chain uses TRBV9 and TRBJ1-1; 9 nucleotides line up with TRBD1. Germline CDR1 SGDLS, CDR2 YYNGEE. This CDR3 has 15 residues. V was clipped by 4 bases and J by 5 bases; unmatched bases: 9. CDR3 DNA sequence: TGTGCCAGCAGCCTAGTCGGGACAGGGCAGACTGAAGCTTTCTTT. This gives the protein CASSLVGTGQTEAFF. Filled out from reference TRBV9 and TRBJ1-1, the complete variable domain reads DSGVTQTPKHLITATGQRVTLRCSPRSGDLSVYWYQQSLDQGLQFLIQYYNGEERAKGNILERFSAQQFPDLHSELNLSSLELGDSALYFCASSLVGTGQTEAFFGQGTRLTVV.

The chain links TRBV27 to TRBJ2-7; possibly TRBD1 for D (6 bases). Germline V gene sequence: CDR1 MNHEY, CDR2 SMNVEV (reference sequence). The CDR3 has 15 amino acids. V lost 5 bases and J 3 bases, leaving 17 bases between the germline ends. CDR3 amino acids: CASSPTPTGNYEQYF. In DNA form, the CDR3 reads TGTGCCAGCAGTCCGACCCCCACAGGGAACTACGAGCAGTACTTC.

The table lists this clone with a few counts. CDR3 residues: CASSFPGLAASTDTQYF. The CDR3 DNA is TGTGCCAGTAGTTTTCCGGGACTAGCAGCAAGCACAGATACGCAGTATTTT. The chain combines TRBV19 with TRBJ2-3, with 9 positions matching TRBD2. V shed 5 bases, J shed 0 bases, and the junction held 9 bases outside the gene matches. CDR3 length: 17 residues. Germline CDR1 and CDR2: LNHDA and SQIVND (reference sequence).